A single sample is the source of the 19 T cell receptor beta chains below, sequenced in a study of T cells after yellow fever vaccination. A single record per CDR3 protein comes from TCRdb applying MiXCR to the 5' RACE reads. The sample records a few hundred thousand distinct CDR3 sequences, around 12% being singletons. Sequencing used CD4+ T cells sorted from PBMCs, obtained 15 days after the yellow fever booster vaccination. The receptors stem from a man aged 18 to 29 who received the YFV17D yellow fever vaccine.

This clonotype was seen just once. This sequence joins TRBV3-1 and TRBJ1-2, with D maybe TRBD1 (6 bases). The V end lost 4 bases, the J end lost 3 bases, and 12 bases lay between the germline ends. CDR1 and CDR2 from the germline V gene are LGHDT and YNNKEL (reference sequence). This CDR3 is 14 amino acids long. In DNA, the CDR3 is TGTGCCAGCAGCCTAATGGGGGCGGACTATGGCTACACCTTC. Translated, it gives CASSLMGADYGYTF.

The CDR3 loop is CASSDLAGGLDEQFF. In DNA form, the CDR3 reads TGCGCCAGCAGCGATCTAGCGGGGGGTTTGGATGAGCAGTTCTTC. The chain uses TRBV5-1 and TRBJ2-1, with TRBD2 matching over 11 bases. The trim removed 4 bases at V and 8 bases at J, leaving 8 bases unmatched. Looked up from germline, CDR1 is SGHRS and CDR2 is YFSETQ. The CDR3 runs 15 residues.

The gene calls are TRBV7-2 and TRBJ1-4; 7 bases align to TRBD1. The CDR3 consists of 15 residues. V shed 1 base and J 6 bases; nucleotides not matched to a gene: 5. Germline CDR1 reads SGHTA; CDR2 reads FQGNSA. The CDR3: CASSLVADRDEKLFF. CDR3 sequence (DNA): TGTGCCAGCAGCTTAGTCGCAGACAGGGATGAAAAACTGTTTTTT.

There are a few counts of this clonotype. The rearrangement uses TRBV10-3 and TRBJ1-1; 7 bases map to TRBD1. CDR1 ENHRY and CDR2 SYGVKD come from the germline V gene. V was pared by 6 bases and J by 1 base, with 5 bases of the junction left unmatched. CDR3 length: 14 residues. This CDR3 is CAISQWTGNTEAFF. DNA of the CDR3: TGTGCCATCAGCCAGTGGACAGGGAACACTGAAGCTTTCTTT.

This clonotype has more than one count but fewer than ten. The V call is TRBV4-2, the J call TRBJ2-3; a possible D gene is TRBD1 (6 bases). V shed 0 bases and J shed 4 bases, with 8 bases lying between them. Germline CDR1 LGHNA, CDR2 YNFKEQ. This CDR3 contains 14 residues. The CDR3 bases are TGTGCCAGCAGCCAAGATGCAGGGGCAGATACGCAGTATTTT. Translation: CASSQDAGADTQYF.

V usage is TRBV6-2 or TRBV6-3 and J usage is TRBJ2-6; D is ambiguous. The CDR3 totals 15 residues. The V end lost 7 bases, the J end lost 3 bases, and 13 bases lay between the germline ends. Per the germline V gene, CDR1 is MNHEY and CDR2 is SVGEGT. CDR3 region: CASTQPPYGANVLTF. CDR3 nucleotides: TGTGCCAGCACCCAGCCCCCTTATGGGGCCAACGTCCTGACTTTC.

This clonotype was seen at least ten times. The chain has TRBV5-6 and TRBJ2-7, with a tentative D call TRBD1 (5 bases). With 6 bases removed from V and 0 bases from J, the gap between germline ends came to 16 bases. Germline V gene lookup returns CDR1 SGHDT and CDR2 YYEEEE. The CDR3 runs 15 residues. The CDR3 region has the DNA TGTGCCAGCACCCGAGACAGATTCCACTCCTACGAGCAGTACTTC. Its translation is CASTRDRFHSYEQYF.

This sequence joins TRBV20-1 and TRBJ1-3; D unresolved. The CDR3 loop spans 13 amino acids. Germline CDR1 reads DFQATT; CDR2 reads SNEGSKA (reference sequence). V was cut by 5 bases and J by 0 bases, with 8 bases left in between. The CDR3 DNA is TGCAGTGCTTCGCTCGACTCTGGAAACACCATATATTTT. Residues: CSASLDSGNTIYF.

CDR3 protein: CASSLYRGAYEQYF. In DNA form, the CDR3 reads TGTGCCAGCAGTTTATACAGGGGGGCCTACGAGCAGTACTTC. The J gene is TRBJ2-7, the V gene TRBV12-3 or TRBV12-4; 8 nucleotides match TRBD1. The V gene end was trimmed by 2 bases and the J gene end by 2 bases; junction bases not matched to a gene: 2. The CDR3 extends over 14 amino acids.

This clonotype was observed a few times. The chain combines TRBV20-1 with TRBJ2-3; D call uncertain. This CDR3 is 13 amino acids long. V was pared by 7 bases and J by 0 bases, with 11 bases between. Germline V gene sequence: CDR1 DFQATT, CDR2 SNEGSKA (reference sequence). In nucleotides, the CDR3 is TGCAGTGTTCTCAACCCTAGCACAGATACGCAGTATTTT. Translation: CSVLNPSTDTQYF.

This clonotype was found many times. The chain couples TRBV7-9 to TRBJ2-1, with D perhaps matching TRBD1 or TRBD2 (5 bases each). The V gene's germline CDR1 is SEHNR and CDR2 FQNEAQ (reference sequence). V was cut by 2 bases and J by 8 bases, with 16 bases left in between. The CDR3 sequence is 15 residues long. CDR3 sequence reads: CASSLSGAPTHEQFF. The CDR3 nucleotides are TGTGCCAGCAGCTTATCCGGGGCCCCCACCCATGAGCAGTTCTTC.

This sequence joins TRBV11-2 and TRBJ2-3; TRBD1 might be the D (6 bases). The CDR3 runs to 16 residues. Germline V gene lookup returns CDR1 SGHAT and CDR2 FQNNGV. The ends were cut back, 2 bases at V and 3 bases at J, with 15 bases in the middle. The CDR3 sequence is CASSLQGSSPTDTQYF. CDR3 nucleotides: TGTGCCAGCAGCTTACAGGGGTCCTCCCCGACAGATACGCAGTATTTT.

The V and J genes are TRBV7-2 and TRBJ1-1; no clear D gene. CDR1 is SGHTA, CDR2 FQGNSA, per germline. The V and J ends lost 3 bases and 1 base respectively, with 12 bases between them. The length of the CDR3 is 15 residues. DNA of the CDR3: TGTGCCAGCAGCTTCGCGGACCGACAGAACACTGAAGCTTTCTTT. It specifies CASSFADRQNTEAFF.

This clonotype has just one count. The chain is built from TRBV5-6 and TRBJ2-7; TRBD1 agrees at 8 bases. The CDR3 sequence is 17 residues long. From germline, CDR1 is SGHDT and CDR2 YYEEEE. V was clipped by 1 base and J by 8 bases; unmatched bases: 17. Here the CDR3 DNA reads TGTGCCAGCAGCTTGTGGACCGGTCCGGGACAGGCGTACCAGCAGTACTTC. Protein: CASSLWTGPGQAYQQYF. Using reference TRBV5-6 and TRBJ2-7 for the parts outside the CDR3, the full variable domain is DAGVTQSPTHLIKTRGQQVTLRCSPKSGHDTVSWYQQALGQGPQFIFQYYEEEERQRGNFPDRFSGHQFPNYSSELNVNALLLGDSALYLCASSLWTGPGQAYQQYFGPGTRLTVT.

This chain uses TRBV20-1 with TRBJ1-4; D gene unclear. The CDR3 is 13 residues long. Trimming removed 0 bases from V and 10 bases from J, with 12 bases in between. CDR1 DFQATT and CDR2 SNEGSKA come from the germline V gene (reference sequence). In DNA, the CDR3 is TGCAGTGCTAGAGATAGACCGATGGGAAAACTGTTTTTT. This encodes CSARDRPMGKLFF.

The chain is built from TRBV28 and TRBJ2-5, with TRBD1 matching over 10 bases. CDR1 and CDR2 (germline): MDHEN, SYDVKM. The junction had 7 bases not matched to a gene; V was cut back by 4 bases and J by 5 bases. This CDR3 has 15 residues. The CDR3 nucleotides read TGTGCCAGCAGTTCCTCGGGACAGGGGAGGGAGACCCAGTACTTC. This codes for CASSSSGQGRETQYF.

This clonotype turned up a few times. The V call is TRBV24-1, the J call TRBJ1-1, with D maybe TRBD1 (6 bases). The CDR3 is 13 residues long. The germline gives CDR1 KGHDR, CDR2 SFDVKD. Trimming shortened V by 4 bases and J by 1 base, and 6 bases separated the two germline ends. CDR3 bases: TGTGCCACCAGTGACAGGGGGAACACTGAAGCTTTCTTT. Encoded protein: CATSDRGNTEAFF.

The sample holds a few counts of this clonotype. The J gene is TRBJ2-7, the V gene TRBV5-6; a possible D gene is TRBD1 (6 bases). This CDR3 comprises 17 residues. Germline CDR1 SGHDT, CDR2 YYEEEE. Trimming removed 0 bases at V and 3 bases at J, with 19 bases between. The CDR3 loop reads CASSLVVAGARGYEQYV. The CDR3 region has the DNA TGTGCCAGCAGCTTGGTTGTGGCAGGGGCCCGCGGCTACGAGCAGTACGTC.

This chain joins TRBV11-2 and TRBJ2-1; 7 bases line up with TRBD2. This CDR3 has 15 amino acids. V trimming: 5 bases; J trimming: 3 bases; junction bases outside the gene matches: 7. Germline V gives CDR1 SGHAT, CDR2 FQNNGV. CDR3 protein: CASSLSGAVYNEQFF. DNA of the CDR3: TGTGCCAGCAGCCTGAGCGGGGCGGTCTACAATGAGCAGTTCTTC. The whole variable domain, filled in from reference TRBV11-2 and TRBJ2-1, reads EAGVAQSPRYKIIEKRQSVAFWCNPISGHATLYWYQQILGQGPKLLIQFQNNGVVDDSQLPKDRFSAERLKGVDSTLKIQPAKLEDSAVYLCASSLSGAVYNEQFFGPGTRLTVL.